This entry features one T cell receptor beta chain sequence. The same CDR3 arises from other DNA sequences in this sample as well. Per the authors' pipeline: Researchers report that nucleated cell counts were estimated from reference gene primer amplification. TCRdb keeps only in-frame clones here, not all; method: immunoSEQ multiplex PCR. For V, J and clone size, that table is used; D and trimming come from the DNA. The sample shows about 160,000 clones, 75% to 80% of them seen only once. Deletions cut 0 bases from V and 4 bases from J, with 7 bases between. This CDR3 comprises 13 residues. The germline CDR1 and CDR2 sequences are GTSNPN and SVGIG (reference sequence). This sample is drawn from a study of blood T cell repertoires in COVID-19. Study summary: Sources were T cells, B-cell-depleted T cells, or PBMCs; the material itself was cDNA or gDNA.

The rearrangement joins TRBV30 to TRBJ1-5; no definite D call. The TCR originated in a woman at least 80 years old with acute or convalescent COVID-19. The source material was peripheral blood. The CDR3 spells CAWSVRGNQPQHF. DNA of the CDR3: TGTGCCTGGAGTGTACGAGGGAATCAGCCCCAGCATTTT.